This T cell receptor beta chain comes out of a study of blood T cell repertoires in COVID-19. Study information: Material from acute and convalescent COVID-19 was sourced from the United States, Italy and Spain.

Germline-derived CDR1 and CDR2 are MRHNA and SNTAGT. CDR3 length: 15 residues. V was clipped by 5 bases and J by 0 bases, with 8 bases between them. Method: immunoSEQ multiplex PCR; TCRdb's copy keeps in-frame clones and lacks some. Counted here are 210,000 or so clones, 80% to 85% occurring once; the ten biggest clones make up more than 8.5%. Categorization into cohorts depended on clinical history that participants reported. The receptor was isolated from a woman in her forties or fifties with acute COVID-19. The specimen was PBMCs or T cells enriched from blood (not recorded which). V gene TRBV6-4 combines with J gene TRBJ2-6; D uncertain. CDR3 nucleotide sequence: TGTGCCAGCAGTACAAGTTTCTCTGGGGCCAACGTCCTGACTTTC. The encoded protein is CASSTSFSGANVLTF.